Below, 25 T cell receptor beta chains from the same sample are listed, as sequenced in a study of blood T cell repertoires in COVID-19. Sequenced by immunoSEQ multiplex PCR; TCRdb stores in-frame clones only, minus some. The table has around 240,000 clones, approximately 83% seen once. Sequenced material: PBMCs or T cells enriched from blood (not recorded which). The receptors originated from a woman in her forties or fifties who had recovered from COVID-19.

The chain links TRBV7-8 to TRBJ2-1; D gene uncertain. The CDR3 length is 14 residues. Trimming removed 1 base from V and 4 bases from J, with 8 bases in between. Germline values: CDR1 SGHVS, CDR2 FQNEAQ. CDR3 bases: TGTGCCAGCAGCTTAGAGCACTTATACAATGAGCAGTTCTTC. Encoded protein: CASSLEHLYNEQFF.

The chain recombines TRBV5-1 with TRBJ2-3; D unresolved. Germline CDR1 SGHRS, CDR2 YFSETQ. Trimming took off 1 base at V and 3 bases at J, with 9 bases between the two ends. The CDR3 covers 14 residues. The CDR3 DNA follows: TGCGCCAGCAGCTTGCCTAGTATAACAGATACGCAGTATTTT. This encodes CASSLPSITDTQYF. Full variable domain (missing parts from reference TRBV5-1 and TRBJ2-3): KAGVTQTPRYLIKTRGQQVTLSCSPISGHRSVSWYQQTPGQGLQFLFEYFSETQRNKGNFPGRFSGRQFSNSRSEMNVSTLELGDSALYLCASSLPSITDTQYFGPGTRLTVL.

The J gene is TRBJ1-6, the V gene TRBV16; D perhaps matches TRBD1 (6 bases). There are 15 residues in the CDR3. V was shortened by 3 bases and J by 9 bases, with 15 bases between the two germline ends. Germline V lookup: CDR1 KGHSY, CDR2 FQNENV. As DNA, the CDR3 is TGTGCCAGCAGCCAGGACAGCGGAAGAGGTTCACCCCTCCACTTT. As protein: CASSQDSGRGSPLHF.

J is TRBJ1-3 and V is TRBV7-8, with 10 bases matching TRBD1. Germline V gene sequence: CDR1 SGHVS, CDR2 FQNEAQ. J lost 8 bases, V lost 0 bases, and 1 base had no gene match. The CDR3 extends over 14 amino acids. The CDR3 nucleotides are TGTGCCAGCAGCTTAGCCGGGACAGGGGACACCATATATTTT. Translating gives CASSLAGTGDTIYF.

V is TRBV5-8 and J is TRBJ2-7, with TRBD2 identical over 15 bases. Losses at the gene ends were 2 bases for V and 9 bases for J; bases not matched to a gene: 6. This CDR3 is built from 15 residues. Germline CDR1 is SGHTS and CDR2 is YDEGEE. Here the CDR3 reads CASSLGTSGRSGQYF. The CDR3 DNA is TGTGCCAGCAGCTTAGGGACTAGCGGGAGGAGTGGGCAGTACTTC.

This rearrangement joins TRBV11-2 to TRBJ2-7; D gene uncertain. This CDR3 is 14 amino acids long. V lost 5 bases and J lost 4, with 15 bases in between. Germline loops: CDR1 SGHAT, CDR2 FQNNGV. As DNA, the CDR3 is TGTGCCAGCAGCCCGCGGCTATCCCAATACGAGCAGTACTTC. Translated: CASSPRLSQYEQYF.

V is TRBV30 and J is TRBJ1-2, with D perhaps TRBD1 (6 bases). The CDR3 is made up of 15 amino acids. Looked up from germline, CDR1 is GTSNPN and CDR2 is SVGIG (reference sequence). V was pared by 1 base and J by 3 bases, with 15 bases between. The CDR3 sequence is CAWSEQGAAYYGYTF. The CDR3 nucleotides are TGTGCCTGGAGTGAACAGGGCGCCGCCTACTATGGCTACACCTTC.

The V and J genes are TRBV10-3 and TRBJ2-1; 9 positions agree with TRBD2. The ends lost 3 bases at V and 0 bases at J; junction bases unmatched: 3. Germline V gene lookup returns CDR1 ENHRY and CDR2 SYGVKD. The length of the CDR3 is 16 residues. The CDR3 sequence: CAISDISGSSYNEQFF. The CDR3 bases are TGTGCCATCAGTGACATTAGCGGGAGCTCCTACAATGAGCAGTTCTTC.

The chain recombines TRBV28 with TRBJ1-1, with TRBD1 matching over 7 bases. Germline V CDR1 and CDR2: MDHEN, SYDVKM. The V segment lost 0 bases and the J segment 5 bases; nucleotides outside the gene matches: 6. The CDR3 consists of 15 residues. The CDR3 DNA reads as TGTGCCAGCAGTTTATGGCTCACAGGGGAAACTGAAGCTTTCTTT. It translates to CASSLWLTGETEAFF.

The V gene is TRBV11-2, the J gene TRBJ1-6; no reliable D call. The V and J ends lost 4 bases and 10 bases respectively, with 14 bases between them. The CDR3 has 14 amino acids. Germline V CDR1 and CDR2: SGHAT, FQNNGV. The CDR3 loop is CASSSATDPSPLHF. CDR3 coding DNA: TGTGCCAGCAGCTCGGCAACAGATCCCTCACCCCTCCACTTT.

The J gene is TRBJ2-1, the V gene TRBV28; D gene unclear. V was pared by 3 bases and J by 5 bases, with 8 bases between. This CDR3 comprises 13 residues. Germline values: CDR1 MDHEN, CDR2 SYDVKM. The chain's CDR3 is CASSLSVNNEQFF. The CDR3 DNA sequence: TGTGCCAGCAGTTTGTCAGTGAACAATGAGCAGTTCTTC.

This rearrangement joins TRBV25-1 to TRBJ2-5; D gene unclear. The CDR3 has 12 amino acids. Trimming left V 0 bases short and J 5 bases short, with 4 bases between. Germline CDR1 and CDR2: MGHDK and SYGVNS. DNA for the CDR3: TGTGCCAGCAGTGAATATCGGGAGACCCAGTACTTC. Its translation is CASSEYRETQYF.

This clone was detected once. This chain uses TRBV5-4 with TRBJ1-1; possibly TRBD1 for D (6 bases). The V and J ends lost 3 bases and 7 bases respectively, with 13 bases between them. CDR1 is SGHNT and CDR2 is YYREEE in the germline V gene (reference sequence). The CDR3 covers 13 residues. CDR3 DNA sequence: TGTGCCAGCAGCTATGAGGGGGTTAGTGAAGCTTTCTTT. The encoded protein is CASSYEGVSEAFF.

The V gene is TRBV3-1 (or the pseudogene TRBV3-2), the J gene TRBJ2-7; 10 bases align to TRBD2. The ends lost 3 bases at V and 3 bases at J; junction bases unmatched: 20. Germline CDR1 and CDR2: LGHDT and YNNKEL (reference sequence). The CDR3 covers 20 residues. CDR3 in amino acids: CASSHPLGLAGVGRSYEQYF. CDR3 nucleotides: TGTGCCAGCAGCCACCCCCTAGGGCTAGCGGGAGTCGGTAGAAGCTACGAGCAGTACTTC.

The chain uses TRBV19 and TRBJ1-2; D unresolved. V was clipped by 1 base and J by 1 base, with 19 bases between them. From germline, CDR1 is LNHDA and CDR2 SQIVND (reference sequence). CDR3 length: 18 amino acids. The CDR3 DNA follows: TGTGCCAGTAGTATAGGGCACGGAAGAGAGGGAGGTAACTATGGCTACACCTTC. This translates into CASSIGHGREGGNYGYTF.

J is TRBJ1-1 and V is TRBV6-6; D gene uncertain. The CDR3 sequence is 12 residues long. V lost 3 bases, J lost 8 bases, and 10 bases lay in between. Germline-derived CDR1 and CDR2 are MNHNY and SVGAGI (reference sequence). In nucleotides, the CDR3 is TGTGCCAGCAGTTATACCGGAGAGGAAGCTTTCTTT. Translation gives CASSYTGEEAFF.

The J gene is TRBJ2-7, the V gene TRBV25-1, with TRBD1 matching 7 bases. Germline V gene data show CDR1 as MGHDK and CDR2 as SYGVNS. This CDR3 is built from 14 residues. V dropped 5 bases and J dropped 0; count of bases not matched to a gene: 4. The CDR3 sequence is CASSPWDSSYEQYF. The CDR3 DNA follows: TGTGCCAGCAGTCCTTGGGACAGCTCCTACGAGCAGTACTTC.

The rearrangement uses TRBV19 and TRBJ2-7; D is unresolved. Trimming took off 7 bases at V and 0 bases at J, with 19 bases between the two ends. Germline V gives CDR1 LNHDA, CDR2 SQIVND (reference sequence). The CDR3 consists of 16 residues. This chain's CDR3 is CASTPFWAPSSYEQYF. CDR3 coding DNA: TGTGCCAGTACCCCATTCTGGGCTCCGAGCTCCTACGAGCAGTACTTC.

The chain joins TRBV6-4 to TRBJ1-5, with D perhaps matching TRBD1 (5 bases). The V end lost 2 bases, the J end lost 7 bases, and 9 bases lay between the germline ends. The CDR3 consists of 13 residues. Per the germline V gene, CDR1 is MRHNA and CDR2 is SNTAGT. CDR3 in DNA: TGTGCCAGCAGTGACGGGGGGTCCCAGCCCCAGCATTTT. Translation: CASSDGGSQPQHF.

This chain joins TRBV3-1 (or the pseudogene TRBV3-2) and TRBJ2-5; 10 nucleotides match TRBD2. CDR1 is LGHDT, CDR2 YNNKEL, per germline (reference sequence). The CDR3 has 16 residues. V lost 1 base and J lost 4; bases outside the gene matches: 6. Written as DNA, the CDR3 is TGTGCCAGCAGCCAAGGAAGCGGGAGGGTCGGAGAGACCCAGTACTTC. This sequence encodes CASSQGSGRVGETQYF.

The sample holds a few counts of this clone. The CDR3 spells CASSIRVLDTQYF. CDR3 DNA: TGTGCCAGTAGTATTCGGGTTTTGGATACGCAGTATTTT. The chain is built from TRBV19 and TRBJ2-3; D is undetermined. V shed 3 bases and J shed 6 bases, with 10 bases lying between them. In germline, CDR1 is LNHDA, CDR2 SQIVND (reference sequence). This CDR3 comprises 13 residues.

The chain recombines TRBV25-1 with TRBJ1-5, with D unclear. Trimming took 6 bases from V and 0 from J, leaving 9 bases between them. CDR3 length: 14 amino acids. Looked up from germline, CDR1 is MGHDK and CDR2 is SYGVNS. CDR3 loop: CASRPPGSNQPQHF. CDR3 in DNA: TGTGCCAGCAGACCCCCAGGTAGCAATCAGCCCCAGCATTTT.

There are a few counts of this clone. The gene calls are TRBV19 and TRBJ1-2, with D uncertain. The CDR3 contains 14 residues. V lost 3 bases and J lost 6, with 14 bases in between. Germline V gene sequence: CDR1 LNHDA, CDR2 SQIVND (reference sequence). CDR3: CASSITGKVDGYTF. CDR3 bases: TGTGCCAGTAGTATTACGGGGAAGGTTGATGGCTACACCTTC. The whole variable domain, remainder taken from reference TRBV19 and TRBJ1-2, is DGGITQSPKYLFRKEGQNVTLSCEQNLNHDAMYWYRQDPGQGLRLIYYSQIVNDFQKGDIAEGYSVSREKKESFPLTVTSAQKNPTAFYLCASSITGKVDGYTFGSGTRLTVV.

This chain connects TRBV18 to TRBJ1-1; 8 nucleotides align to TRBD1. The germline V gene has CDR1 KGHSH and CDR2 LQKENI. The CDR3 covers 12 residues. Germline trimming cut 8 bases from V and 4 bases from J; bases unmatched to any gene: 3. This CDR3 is CASTDRATEAFF. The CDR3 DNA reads TGTGCCAGCACGGACAGGGCCACTGAAGCTTTCTTT.

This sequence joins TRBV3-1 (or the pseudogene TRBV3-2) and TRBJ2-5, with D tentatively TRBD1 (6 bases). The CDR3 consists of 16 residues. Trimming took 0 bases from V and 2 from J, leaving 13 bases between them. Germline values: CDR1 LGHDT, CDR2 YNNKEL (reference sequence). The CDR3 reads CASSQEMGAVQETQYF. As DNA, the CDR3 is TGTGCCAGCAGCCAAGAAATGGGGGCAGTTCAAGAGACCCAGTACTTC.